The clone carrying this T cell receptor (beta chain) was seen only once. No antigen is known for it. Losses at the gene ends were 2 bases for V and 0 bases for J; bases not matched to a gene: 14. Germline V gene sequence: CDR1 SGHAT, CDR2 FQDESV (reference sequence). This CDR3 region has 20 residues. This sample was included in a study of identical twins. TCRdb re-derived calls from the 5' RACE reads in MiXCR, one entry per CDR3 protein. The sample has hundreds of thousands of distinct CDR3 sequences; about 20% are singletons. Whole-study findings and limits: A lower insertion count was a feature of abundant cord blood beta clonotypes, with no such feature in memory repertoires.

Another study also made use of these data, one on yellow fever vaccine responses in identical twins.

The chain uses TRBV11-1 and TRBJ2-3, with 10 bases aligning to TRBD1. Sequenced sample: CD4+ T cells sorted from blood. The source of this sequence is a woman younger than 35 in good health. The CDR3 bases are TGTGCCAGCAGCTTAACCGGGACAGGGGACATACTACTAAGCACAGATACGCAGTATTTT. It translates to CASSLTGTGDILLSTDTQYF.